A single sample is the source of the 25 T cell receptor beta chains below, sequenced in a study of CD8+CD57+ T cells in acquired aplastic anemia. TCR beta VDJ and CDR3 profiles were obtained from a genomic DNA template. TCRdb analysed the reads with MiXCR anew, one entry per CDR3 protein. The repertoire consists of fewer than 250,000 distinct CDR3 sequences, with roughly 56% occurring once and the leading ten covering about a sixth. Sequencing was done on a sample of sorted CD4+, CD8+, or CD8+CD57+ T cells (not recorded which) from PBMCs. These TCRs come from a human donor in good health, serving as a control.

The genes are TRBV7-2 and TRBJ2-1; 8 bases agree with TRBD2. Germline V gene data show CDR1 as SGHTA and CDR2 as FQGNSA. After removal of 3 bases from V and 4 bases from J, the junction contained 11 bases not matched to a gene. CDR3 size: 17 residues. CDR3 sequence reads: CASSLVGRGIAYNEQFF. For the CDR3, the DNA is TGTGCCAGCAGCTTGGTCGGGAGGGGGATTGCATACAATGAGCAGTTCTTC. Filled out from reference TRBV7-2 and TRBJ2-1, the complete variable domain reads GAGVSQSPSNKVTEKGKDVELRCDPISGHTALYWYRQSLGQGLEFLIYFQGNSAPDKSGLPSDRFSAERTGGSVSTLTIQRTQQEDSAVYLCASSLVGRGIAYNEQFFGPGTRLTVL.

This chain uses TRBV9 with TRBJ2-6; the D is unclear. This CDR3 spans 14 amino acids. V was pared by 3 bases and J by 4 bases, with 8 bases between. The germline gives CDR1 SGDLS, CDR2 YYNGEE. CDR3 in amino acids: CASSETTGANVLTF. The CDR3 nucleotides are TGTGCCAGCAGCGAAACTACCGGGGCCAACGTCCTGACTTTC.

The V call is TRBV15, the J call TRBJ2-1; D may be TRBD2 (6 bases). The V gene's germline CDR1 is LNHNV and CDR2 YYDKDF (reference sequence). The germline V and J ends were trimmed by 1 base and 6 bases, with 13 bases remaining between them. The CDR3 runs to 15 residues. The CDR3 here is CATSRARETTNEQFF. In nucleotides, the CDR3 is TGTGCCACCAGCAGAGCTCGGGAGACGACCAATGAGCAGTTCTTC. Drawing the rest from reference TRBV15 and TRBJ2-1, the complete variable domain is DAMVIQNPRYQVTQFGKPVTLSCSQTLNHNVMYWYQQKSSQAPKLLFHYYDKDFNNEADTPDNFQSRRPNTSFCFLDIRSPGLGDTAMYLCATSRARETTNEQFFGPGTRLTVL.

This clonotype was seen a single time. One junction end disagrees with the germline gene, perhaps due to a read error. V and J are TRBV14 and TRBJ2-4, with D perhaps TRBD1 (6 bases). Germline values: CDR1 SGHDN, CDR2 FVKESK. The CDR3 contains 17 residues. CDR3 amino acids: CASSQYPVRTARNIQYF. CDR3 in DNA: TGTGCCAGCAGCCAATACCCTGTTAGGACAGCCAGAAACATTCAGTACTTC.

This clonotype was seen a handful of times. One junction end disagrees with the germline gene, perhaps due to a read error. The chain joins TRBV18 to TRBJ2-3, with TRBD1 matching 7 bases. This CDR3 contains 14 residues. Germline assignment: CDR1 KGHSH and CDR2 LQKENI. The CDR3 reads CASSPDVGTVTQYF. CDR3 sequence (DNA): TGTGCCAGCTCACCTGACGTAGGGACAGTTACGCAGTATTTT.

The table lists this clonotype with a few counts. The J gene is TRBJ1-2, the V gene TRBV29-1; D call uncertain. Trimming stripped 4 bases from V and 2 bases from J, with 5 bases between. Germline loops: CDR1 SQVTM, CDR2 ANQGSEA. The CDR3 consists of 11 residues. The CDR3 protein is CSVGMNYGYTF. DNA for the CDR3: TGCAGCGTTGGAATGAACTATGGCTACACCTTC.

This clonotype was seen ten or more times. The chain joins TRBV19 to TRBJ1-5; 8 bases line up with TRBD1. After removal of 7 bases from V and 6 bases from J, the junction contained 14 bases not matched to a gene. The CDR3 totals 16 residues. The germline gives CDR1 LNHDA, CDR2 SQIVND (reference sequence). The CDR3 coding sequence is TGTGCCAGTAATGGACAGGGAACCGGGGTAGGTCAGCCCCAGCATTTT. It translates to CASNGQGTGVGQPQHF.

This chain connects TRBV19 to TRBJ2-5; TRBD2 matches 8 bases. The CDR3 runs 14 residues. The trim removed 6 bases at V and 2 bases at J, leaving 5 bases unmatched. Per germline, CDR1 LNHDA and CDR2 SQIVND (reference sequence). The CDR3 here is CASSGGASQETQYF. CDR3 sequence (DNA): TGTGCCAGTAGCGGGGGGGCCTCACAAGAGACCCAGTACTTC.

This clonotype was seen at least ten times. CDR3 loop: CSARDPTGAVTEAFF. The CDR3 DNA sequence: TGCAGTGCTAGAGATCCGACAGGGGCAGTCACTGAAGCTTTCTTT. The gene calls are TRBV20-1 and TRBJ1-1; 8 nucleotides align to TRBD1. The CDR3 has 15 amino acids. V dropped 0 bases and J dropped 4; count of bases not matched to a gene: 7. CDR1 DFQATT and CDR2 SNEGSKA come from the germline V gene (reference sequence).

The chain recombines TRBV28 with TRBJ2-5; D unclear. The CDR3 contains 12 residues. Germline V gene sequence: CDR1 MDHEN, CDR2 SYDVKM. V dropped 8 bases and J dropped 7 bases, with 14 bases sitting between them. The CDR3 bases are TGTGCCAGCCAGACCGATACGGGGACCCAGTACTTC. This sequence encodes CASQTDTGTQYF.

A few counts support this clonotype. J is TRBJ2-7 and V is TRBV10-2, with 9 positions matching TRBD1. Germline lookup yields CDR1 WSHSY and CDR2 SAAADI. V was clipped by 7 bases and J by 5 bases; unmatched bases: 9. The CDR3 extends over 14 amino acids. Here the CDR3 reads CASNAGTGSHEQYF. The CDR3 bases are TGCGCCAGCAACGCCGGGACAGGGTCACACGAGCAGTACTTC.

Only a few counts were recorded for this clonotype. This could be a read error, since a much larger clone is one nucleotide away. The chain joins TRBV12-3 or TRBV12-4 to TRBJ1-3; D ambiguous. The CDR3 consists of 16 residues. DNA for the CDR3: TGTGCCAGCAGTTTATACGGGATCGGCTCTGGAAACACCATACATTTT. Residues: CASSLYGIGSGNTIHF.

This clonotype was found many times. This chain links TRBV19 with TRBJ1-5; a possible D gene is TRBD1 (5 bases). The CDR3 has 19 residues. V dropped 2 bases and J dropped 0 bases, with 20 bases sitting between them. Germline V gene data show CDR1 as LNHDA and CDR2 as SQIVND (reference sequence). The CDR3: CASSISGGRVLNSNQPQHF. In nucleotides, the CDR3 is TGTGCCAGTAGTATATCGGGGGGAAGGGTTTTAAATAGCAATCAGCCCCAGCATTTT.

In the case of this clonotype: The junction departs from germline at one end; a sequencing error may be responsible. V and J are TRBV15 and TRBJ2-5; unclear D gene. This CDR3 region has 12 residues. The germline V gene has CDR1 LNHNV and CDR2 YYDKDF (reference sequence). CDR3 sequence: CATSRDTELQCF. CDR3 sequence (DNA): TGTGCCACCAGCAGAGACACAGAGCTGCAGTGCTTC.

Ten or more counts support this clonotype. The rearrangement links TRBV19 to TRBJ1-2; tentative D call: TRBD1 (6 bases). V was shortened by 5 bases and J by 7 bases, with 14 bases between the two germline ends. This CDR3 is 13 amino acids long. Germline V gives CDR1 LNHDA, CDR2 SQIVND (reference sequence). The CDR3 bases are TGTGCCAGTAGTGACGACCAGGGGTTTGGCTACACCTTC. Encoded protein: CASSDDQGFGYTF.

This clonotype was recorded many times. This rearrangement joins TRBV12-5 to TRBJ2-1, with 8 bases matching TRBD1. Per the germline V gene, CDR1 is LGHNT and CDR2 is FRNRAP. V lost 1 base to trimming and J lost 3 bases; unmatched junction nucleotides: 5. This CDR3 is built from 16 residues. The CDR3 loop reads CASGLGQGAVYNEQFF. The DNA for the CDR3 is TGTGCTAGTGGTTTGGGCCAGGGGGCGGTCTACAATGAGCAGTTCTTC. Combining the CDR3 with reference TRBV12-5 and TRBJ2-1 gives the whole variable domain DARVTQTPRHKVTEMGQEVTMRCQPILGHNTVFWYRQTMMQGLELLAYFRNRAPLDDSGMPKDRFSAEMPDATLATLKIQPSEPRDSAVYFCASGLGQGAVYNEQFFGPGTRLTVL.

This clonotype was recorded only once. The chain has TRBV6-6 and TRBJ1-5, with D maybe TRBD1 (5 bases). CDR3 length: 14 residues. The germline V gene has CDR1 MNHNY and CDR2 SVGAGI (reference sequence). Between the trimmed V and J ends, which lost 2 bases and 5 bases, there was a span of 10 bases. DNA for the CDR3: TGTGCCAGCAGTTACCCCCAGGGCCATCAGCCCCAGCATTTT. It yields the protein CASSYPQGHQPQHF.

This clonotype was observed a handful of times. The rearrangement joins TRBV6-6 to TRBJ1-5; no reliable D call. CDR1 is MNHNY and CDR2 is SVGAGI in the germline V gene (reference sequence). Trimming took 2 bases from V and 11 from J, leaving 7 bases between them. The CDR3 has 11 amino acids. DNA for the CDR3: TGTGCCAGCAGTTACGGATTGGCCCAGCATTTT. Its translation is CASSYGLAQHF.

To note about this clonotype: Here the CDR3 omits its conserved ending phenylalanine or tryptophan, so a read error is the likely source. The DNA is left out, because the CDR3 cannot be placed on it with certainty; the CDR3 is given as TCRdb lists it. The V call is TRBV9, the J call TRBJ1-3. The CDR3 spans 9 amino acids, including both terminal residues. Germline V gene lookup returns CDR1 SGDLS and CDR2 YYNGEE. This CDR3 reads CASSYSSKV.

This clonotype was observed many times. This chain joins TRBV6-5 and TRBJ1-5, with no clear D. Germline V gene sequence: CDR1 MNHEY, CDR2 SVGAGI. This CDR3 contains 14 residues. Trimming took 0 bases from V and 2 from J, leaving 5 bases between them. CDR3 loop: CASSYSGGNQPQHF. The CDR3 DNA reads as TGTGCCAGCAGTTACTCGGGCGGCAATCAGCCCCAGCATTTT.

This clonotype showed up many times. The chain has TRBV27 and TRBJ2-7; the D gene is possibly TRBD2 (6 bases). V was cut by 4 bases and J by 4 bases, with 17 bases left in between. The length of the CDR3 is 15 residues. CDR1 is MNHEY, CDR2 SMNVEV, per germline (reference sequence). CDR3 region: CASSSRPGDLYEQYF. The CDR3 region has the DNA TGTGCCAGCAGTTCCCGGCCGGGGGACCTATACGAGCAGTACTTC.

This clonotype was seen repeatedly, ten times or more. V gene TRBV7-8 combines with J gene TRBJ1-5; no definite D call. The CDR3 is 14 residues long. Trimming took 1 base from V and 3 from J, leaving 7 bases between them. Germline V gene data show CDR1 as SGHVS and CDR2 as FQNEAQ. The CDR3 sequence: CASSLDSINQPQHF. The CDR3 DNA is TGTGCCAGCAGCTTAGACAGCATCAATCAGCCCCAGCATTTT.

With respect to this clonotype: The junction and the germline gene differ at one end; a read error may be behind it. In DNA, the CDR3 is TGTGCCAGCAGCCCCGTCACCGGGGCCATGGGGGGTGAAAAACTGCTTTTT. This sequence encodes CASSPVTGAMGGEKLLF. This sequence joins TRBV2 and TRBJ1-4; TRBD1 is a possible D gene (5 bases). Per germline, CDR1 SNHLY and CDR2 FYNNEI. CDR3 length equals 17 residues.

For the CDR3, the DNA is TGTGCCACCAGGGACAGCTCCCTTGGCTACACCTTC. Translating it yields CATRDSSLGYTF. The chain has TRBV10-3 and TRBJ1-2; TRBD1 matches at 7 bases. The V and J ends lost 10 bases and 7 bases, in that order; junction bases with no gene match: 9. This CDR3 contains 12 residues. In germline, CDR1 is ENHRY, CDR2 SYGVKD.

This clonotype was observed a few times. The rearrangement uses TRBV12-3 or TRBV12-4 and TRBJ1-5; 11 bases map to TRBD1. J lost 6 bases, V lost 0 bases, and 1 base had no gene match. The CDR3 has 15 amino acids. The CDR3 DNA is TGTGCCAGCAGTTTAGCAGGGACAGGGGGTCAGCCCCAGCATTTT. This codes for CASSLAGTGGQPQHF.